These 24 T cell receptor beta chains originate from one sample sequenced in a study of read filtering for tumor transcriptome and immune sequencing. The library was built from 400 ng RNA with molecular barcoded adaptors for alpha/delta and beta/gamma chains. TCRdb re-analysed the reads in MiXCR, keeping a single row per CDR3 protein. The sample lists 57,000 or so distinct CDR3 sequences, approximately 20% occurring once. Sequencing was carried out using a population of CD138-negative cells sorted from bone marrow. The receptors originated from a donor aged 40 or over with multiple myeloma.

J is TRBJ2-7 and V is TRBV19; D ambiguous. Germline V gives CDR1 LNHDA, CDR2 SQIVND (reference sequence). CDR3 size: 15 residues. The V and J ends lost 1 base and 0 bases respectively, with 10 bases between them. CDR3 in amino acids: CASSIAAPSSYEQYF. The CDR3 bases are TGTGCCAGTAGTATAGCAGCACCGAGCTCCTACGAGCAGTACTTC.

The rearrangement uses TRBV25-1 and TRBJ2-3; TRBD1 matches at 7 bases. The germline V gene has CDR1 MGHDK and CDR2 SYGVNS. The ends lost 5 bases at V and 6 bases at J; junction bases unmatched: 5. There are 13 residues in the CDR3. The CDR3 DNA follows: TGTGCCAGCAGTCTCCCACAGGGGGATACGCAGTATTTT. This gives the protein CASSLPQGDTQYF.

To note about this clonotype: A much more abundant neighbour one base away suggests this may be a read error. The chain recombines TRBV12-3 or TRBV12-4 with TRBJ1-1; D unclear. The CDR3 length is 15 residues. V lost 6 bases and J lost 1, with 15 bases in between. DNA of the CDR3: TGTGCCAGCAGGTCCTCGGACCGGGCGAACACTGAAGCTTTCTTT. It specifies CASRSSDRANTEAFF.

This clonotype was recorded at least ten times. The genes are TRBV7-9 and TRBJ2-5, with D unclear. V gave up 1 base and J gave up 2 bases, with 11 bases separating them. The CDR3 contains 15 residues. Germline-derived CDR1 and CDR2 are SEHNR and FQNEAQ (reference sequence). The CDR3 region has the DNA TGTGCCAGCAGCTTAGGTATGGCCAGGCAAGAGACCCAGTACTTC. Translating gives CASSLGMARQETQYF.

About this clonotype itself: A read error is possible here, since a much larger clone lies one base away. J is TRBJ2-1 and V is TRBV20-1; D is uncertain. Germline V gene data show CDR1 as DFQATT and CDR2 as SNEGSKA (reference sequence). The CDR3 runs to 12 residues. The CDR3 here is CSASPEYNEQSF. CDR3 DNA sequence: TGCAGTGCTAGTCCCGAATACAATGAGCAGTCCTTC.

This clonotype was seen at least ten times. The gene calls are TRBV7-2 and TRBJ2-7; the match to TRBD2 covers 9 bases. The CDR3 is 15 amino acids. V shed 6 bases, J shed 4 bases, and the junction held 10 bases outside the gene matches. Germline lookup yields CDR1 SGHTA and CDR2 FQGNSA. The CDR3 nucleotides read TGTGCCAGCAGTTCCCGGGCTAGCGGGATGTACGAGCAGTACTTC. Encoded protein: CASSSRASGMYEQYF.

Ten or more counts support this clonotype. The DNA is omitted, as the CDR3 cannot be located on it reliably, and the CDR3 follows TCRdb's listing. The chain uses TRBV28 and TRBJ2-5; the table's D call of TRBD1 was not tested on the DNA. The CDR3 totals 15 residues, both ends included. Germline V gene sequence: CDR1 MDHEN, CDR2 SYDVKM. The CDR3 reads CASSSVGQFFGTQYF.

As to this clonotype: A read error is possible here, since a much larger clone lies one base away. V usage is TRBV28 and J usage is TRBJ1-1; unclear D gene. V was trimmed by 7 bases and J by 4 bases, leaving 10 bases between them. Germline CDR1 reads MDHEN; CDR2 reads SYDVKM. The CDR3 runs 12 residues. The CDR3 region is CASMDQITEAFF. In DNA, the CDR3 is TGTGCCAGCATGGATCAGATCACTGAAGCTTTCTTT.

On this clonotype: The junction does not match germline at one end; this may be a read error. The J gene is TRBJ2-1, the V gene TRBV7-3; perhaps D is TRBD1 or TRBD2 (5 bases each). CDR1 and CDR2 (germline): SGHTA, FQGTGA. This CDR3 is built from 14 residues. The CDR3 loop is CACSLRGRANEQFF. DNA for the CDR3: TGTGCCTGCAGCTTACGGGGCAGGGCCAATGAGCAGTTCTTC.

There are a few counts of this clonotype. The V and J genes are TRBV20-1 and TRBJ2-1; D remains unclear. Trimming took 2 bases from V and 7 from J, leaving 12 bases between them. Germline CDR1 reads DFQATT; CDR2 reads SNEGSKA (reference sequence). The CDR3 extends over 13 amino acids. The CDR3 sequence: CSARWAAQNEQFF. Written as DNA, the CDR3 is TGCAGTGCTAGATGGGCAGCCCAAAATGAGCAGTTCTTC.

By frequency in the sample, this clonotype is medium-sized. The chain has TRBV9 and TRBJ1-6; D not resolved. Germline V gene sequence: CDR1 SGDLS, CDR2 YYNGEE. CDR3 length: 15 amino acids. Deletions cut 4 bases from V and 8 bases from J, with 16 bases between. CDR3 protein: CASSLRLRGDSPLHF. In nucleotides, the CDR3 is TGTGCCAGCAGCCTGCGACTCCGAGGTGATTCACCCCTCCACTTT.

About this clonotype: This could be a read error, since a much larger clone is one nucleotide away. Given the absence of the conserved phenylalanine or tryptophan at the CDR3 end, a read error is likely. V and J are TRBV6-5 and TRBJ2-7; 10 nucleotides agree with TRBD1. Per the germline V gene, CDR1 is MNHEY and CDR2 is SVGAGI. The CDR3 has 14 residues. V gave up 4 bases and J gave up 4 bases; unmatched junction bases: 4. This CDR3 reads CASSSDRGLYEQYL. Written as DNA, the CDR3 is TGTGCCAGCAGTTCGGACAGGGGGTTGTACGAGCAGTACTTA.

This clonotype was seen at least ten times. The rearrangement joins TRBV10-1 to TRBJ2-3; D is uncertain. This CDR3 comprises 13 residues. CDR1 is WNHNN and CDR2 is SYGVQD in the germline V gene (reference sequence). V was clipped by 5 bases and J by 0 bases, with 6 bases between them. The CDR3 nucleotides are TGCGCCAGCAGTACGGCCAGCACAGATACGCAGTATTTT. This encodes CASSTASTDTQYF.

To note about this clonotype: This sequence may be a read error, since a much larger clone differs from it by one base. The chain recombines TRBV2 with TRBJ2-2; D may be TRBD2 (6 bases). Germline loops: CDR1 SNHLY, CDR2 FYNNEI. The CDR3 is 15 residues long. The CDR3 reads CASSERGAVTGGLFF. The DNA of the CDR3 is TGTGCCAGCAGTGAAAGGGGTGCGGTCACCGGGGGGCTGTTTTTT.

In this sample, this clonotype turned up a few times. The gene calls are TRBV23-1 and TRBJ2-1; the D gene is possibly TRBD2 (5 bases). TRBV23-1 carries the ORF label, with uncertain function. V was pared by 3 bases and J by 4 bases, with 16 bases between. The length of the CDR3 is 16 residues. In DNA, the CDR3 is TGCGCCAGCAGTCACCCGACTAAATCGCAATACAATGAGCAGTTCTTC. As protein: CASSHPTKSQYNEQFF.

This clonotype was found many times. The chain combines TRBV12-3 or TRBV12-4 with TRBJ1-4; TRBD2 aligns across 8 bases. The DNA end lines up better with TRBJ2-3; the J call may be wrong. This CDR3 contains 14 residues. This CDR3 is CASRLSGGPGTQYF. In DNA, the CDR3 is TGTGCCAGCAGATTAAGCGGGGGCCCAGGGACGCAGTATTTT.

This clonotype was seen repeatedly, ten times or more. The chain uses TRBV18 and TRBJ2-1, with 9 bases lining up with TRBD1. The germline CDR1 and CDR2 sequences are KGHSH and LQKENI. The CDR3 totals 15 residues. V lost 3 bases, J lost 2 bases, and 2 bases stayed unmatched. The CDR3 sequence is CASSPGQGPYNEQFF. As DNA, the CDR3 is TGTGCCAGCTCACCCGGACAGGGGCCCTACAATGAGCAGTTCTTC.

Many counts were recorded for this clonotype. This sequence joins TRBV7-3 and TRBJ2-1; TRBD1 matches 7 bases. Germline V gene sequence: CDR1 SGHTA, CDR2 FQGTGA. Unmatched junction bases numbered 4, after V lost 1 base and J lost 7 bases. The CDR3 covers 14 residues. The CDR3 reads CASSLRGTDNEQFF. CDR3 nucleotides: TGTGCCAGCAGCTTAAGAGGGACAGATAATGAGCAGTTCTTC.

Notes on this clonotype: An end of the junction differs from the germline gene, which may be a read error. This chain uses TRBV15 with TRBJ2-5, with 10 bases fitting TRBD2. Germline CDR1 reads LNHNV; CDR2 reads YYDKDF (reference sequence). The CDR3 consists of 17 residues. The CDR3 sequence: CATSRGASGSSQEAQYF. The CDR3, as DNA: TGTGCCACCAGCAGAGGAGCTAGCGGGAGTTCCCAAGAGGCCCAGTACTTC. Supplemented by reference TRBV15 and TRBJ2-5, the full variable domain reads DAMVIQNPRYQVTQFGKPVTLSCSQTLNHNVMYWYQQKSSQAPKLLFHYYDKDFNNEADTPDNFQSRRPNTSFCFLDIRSPGLGDTAMYLCATSRGASGSSQEAQYFGPGTRLLVL.

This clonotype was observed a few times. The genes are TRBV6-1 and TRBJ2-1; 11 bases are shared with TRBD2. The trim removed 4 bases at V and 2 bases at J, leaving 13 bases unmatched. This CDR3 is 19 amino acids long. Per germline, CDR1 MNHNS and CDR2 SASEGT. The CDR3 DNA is TGTGCCAGCAGTGGGGGTAGCGGGAGGGCCCGGGGAACCTACAATGAGCAGTTCTTC. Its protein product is CASSGGSGRARGTYNEQFF.

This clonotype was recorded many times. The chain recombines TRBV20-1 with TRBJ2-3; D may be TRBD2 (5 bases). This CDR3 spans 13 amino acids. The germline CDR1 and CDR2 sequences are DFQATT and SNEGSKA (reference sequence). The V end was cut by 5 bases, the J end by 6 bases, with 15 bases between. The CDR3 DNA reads TGCAGTGCTCACAGTAGCGAGCTGGATACGCAGTATTTT. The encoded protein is CSAHSSELDTQYF.

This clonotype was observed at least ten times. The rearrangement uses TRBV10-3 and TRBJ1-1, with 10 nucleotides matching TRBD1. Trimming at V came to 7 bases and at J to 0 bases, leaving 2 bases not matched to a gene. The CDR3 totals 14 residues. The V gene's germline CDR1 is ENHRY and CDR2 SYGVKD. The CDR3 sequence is CAIKGQGMNTEAFF. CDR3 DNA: TGTGCCATCAAGGGACAGGGGATGAACACTGAAGCTTTCTTT.

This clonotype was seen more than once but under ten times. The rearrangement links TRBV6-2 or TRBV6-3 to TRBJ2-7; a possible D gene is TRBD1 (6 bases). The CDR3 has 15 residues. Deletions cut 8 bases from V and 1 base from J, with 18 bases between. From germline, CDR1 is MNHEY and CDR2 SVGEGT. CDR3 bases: TGTGCCAGCGGGGCAACACAGGGTTGGTCCTACGAGCAGTACTTC. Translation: CASGATQGWSYEQYF.

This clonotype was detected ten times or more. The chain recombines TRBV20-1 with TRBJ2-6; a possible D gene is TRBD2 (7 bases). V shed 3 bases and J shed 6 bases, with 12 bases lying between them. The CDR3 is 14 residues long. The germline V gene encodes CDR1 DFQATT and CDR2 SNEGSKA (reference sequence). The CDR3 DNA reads TGCAGTGCTAGCGCGGGGGCGGTGGCCAACGTCCTGACTTTC. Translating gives CSASAGAVANVLTF.